This T cell receptor (beta chain) was recorded in a study of human T cells and chemical hapten exposure. Across the whole study: Per-sample TCR yield variation was attributed mainly to small pooled library volume differences.

Regarding time point: patch test 1, 2 weeks after DPC sensitization. Indicated treatment: therapeutic diphenylcyclopropenone sensitization with weekly scalp DPC. Via MiXCR, TCRdb re-called the RACE reads, giving one row per CDR3 protein. Counted here are approximately 100,000 distinct CDR3 sequences, roughly 11% occurring once; the ten biggest clones make up around 3.5%. CDR1 is MNHEY, CDR2 SMNVEV, per germline (reference sequence). V shed 5 bases, J shed 6 bases, and the junction held 7 bases outside the gene matches. The CDR3 sequence is 14 residues long. Concerning this clonotype itself: A much larger clone lies one base from this, so it may be a read error.

Sample: whole blood, taken in connection with sensitization to the hapten diphenylcyclopropenone (DPC). V is TRBV27 and J is TRBJ1-5, with 7 bases aligning to TRBD1. The receptor was isolated from a middle-aged woman with alopecia areata. Some clones in this sample may be carry-over from other donors' samples. The CDR3 region is CASSRNRGGQPQHF. The CDR3 bases are TGTGCCAGCAGTCGCAACAGGGGAGGTCAGCCCCAGCATTTT.